Below are 22 T cell receptor beta chains sequenced from a single sample in a study of T cell responses to AZD1222 COVID-19 vaccine. TCRdb's table, derived via immunoSEQ multiplex PCR, lists solely in-frame clones and lacks some. The repertoire holds 90,000 to 120,000 clones, with 75% to 95% as singletons. The specimen comprised peripheral blood, sampled 28 days after the second AZD1222 dose. The receptor set was obtained from an adult who received the AZD1222 COVID-19 vaccine.

The chain carries TRBV7-2 and TRBJ2-1; possible D gene TRBD2, 7 bases. Per germline, CDR1 SGHTA and CDR2 FQGNSA. The CDR3 has 16 residues. Between the trimmed V and J ends, which lost 0 bases and 8 bases, there was a span of 17 bases. The CDR3 nucleotides read TGTGCCAGCAGCTTAGCCGAAGGAGGGAGGGGGGATGAGCAGTTCTTC. Residues: CASSLAEGGRGDEQFF.

The V gene is TRBV7-2, the J gene TRBJ1-2, with D unresolved. The germline CDR1 and CDR2 sequences are SGHTA and FQGNSA. The CDR3 is 15 residues long. Between the trimmed V and J ends, which lost 3 bases and 5 bases, there was a span of 16 bases. CDR3 loop: CASSFGPSPSYGYTF. The CDR3 bases are TGTGCCAGCAGCTTCGGTCCAAGTCCCTCGTATGGCTACACCTTC.

V is TRBV27 and J is TRBJ2-1; unclear D gene. This CDR3 has 13 residues. V was clipped by 2 bases and J by 5 bases, with 7 bases between them. From germline, CDR1 is MNHEY and CDR2 SMNVEV (reference sequence). CDR3 sequence (DNA): TGTGCCAGCAGTTTAGTAGGTGACAATGAGCAGTTCTTC. This sequence encodes CASSLVGDNEQFF.

The V and J genes are TRBV11-2 and TRBJ1-2; D not certain. CDR1 and CDR2 (germline): SGHAT, FQNNGV. Trimming left V 0 bases short and J 2 bases short, with 7 bases between. CDR3 length equals 14 residues. CDR3 protein: CASSLEAGNYGYTF. In nucleotides, the CDR3 is TGTGCCAGCAGCTTAGAGGCGGGGAACTATGGCTACACCTTC.

The V and J genes are TRBV5-4 and TRBJ2-7; the match to TRBD1 covers 7 bases. The CDR3 sequence is 14 residues long. V shed 3 bases and J 5 bases; nucleotides not matched to a gene: 8. Germline assignment: CDR1 SGHNT and CDR2 YYREEE (reference sequence). This CDR3 reads CASSSRTGSNEQYF. In DNA form, the CDR3 reads TGTGCCAGCAGCTCCCGGACAGGAAGCAACGAGCAGTACTTC.

The gene calls are TRBV27 and TRBJ2-5; no firm D call. This CDR3 spans 10 amino acids. Germline V gene lookup returns CDR1 MNHEY and CDR2 SMNVEV (reference sequence). Trimming cost V 7 bases and J 4 bases, with 4 bases left between them. The CDR3 loop reads CASIGETQYF. The CDR3, as DNA: TGTGCCAGCATCGGAGAGACCCAGTACTTC.

The chain combines TRBV7-2 with TRBJ2-7; 9 bases align to TRBD1. There are 15 residues in the CDR3. The ends lost 4 bases at V and 3 bases at J; junction bases unmatched: 7. Germline V gives CDR1 SGHTA, CDR2 FQGNSA. The CDR3, as DNA: TGTGCCAGCAGCTACCGGACAGGGGAAGTCTACGAGCAGTACTTC. This encodes CASSYRTGEVYEQYF.

The chain is built from TRBV6-1 and TRBJ1-2, with 8 nucleotides matching TRBD1. CDR3 length: 16 amino acids. The J segment lost 0 bases and the V segment lost 4 bases, leaving 7 bases of the junction unmatched. Germline loops: CDR1 MNHNS, CDR2 SASEGT. The DNA for the CDR3 is TGTGCCAGCAGTGGCAGGGGGCGAGAAGCTAACTATGGCTACACCTTC. Protein: CASSGRGREANYGYTF.

This clone was found a few times. V usage is TRBV5-4 and J usage is TRBJ1-2, with TRBD1 matching over 8 bases. This CDR3 contains 14 residues. The germline V gene has CDR1 SGHNT and CDR2 YYREEE (reference sequence). With 6 bases clipped from V and 3 bases from J, the junction kept 7 bases outside the gene matches. In nucleotides, the CDR3 is TGTGCCAGCAATCAGGGGGCAACGGACTATGGCTACACCTTC. The encoded protein is CASNQGATDYGYTF.

This clone was recorded once. The gene calls are TRBV2 and TRBJ2-6; 9 positions match TRBD1. The CDR3 is 16 residues long. Germline assignment: CDR1 SNHLY and CDR2 FYNNEI. The trim removed 8 bases at V and 1 base at J, leaving 6 bases unmatched. The CDR3 coding sequence is TGTGCCAGCCTCCGGGACAGGGTTTCTGGGGCCAACGTCCTGACTTTC. This gives the protein CASLRDRVSGANVLTF. Based on the CDR3 plus reference TRBV2 and TRBJ2-6, the full variable domain is EPEVTQTPSHQVTQMGQEVILRCVPISNHLYFYWYRQILGQKVEFLVSFYNNEISEKSEIFDDQFSVERPDGSNFTLKIRSTKLEDSAMYFCASLRDRVSGANVLTFGAGSRLTVL.

The chain joins TRBV9 to TRBJ2-3; 12 bases line up with TRBD2. From germline, CDR1 is SGDLS and CDR2 YYNGEE. V was clipped by 0 bases and J by 3 bases; unmatched bases: 5. CDR3 size: 17 residues. The CDR3 region has the DNA TGTGCCAGCAGCGTAGCTACTAGCGGGAGGTCTACAGATACGCAGTATTTT. This codes for CASSVATSGRSTDTQYF.

The chain employs TRBV12-3 or TRBV12-4 and TRBJ2-1, with a possible D match to TRBD2 (5 bases). CDR3 length: 13 amino acids. Trimming removed 6 bases at V and 6 bases at J, with 12 bases between. For the CDR3, the DNA is TGTGCCAGCAGCCCTTTAGGAGGCAATGAGCAGTTCTTC. As protein: CASSPLGGNEQFF.

V and J are TRBV7-6 and TRBJ2-5; 10 bases agree with TRBD1. V shed 5 bases and J 5 bases; nucleotides not matched to a gene: 8. Germline CDR1 SGHVS, CDR2 FNYEAQ. The CDR3 consists of 15 residues. The CDR3 region is CASSHPEGQGETQYF. CDR3 DNA sequence: TGTGCCAGCAGCCATCCGGAGGGACAGGGGGAGACCCAGTACTTC.

This clone occurred a few times. The CDR3 DNA reads TGTGCCACCAGTGTCCCGGACAGGCGGACCCGCTACGAGCAGTACTTC. Translating it yields CATSVPDRRTRYEQYF. The chain has TRBV24-1 and TRBJ2-7, with 7 nucleotides matching TRBD1. Germline loops: CDR1 KGHDR, CDR2 SFDVKD. Trimming cost V 5 bases and J 3 bases; bases outside gene matches: 12. The CDR3 spans 16 residues.

V is TRBV10-2 and J is TRBJ1-3, with a possible D match to TRBD1 (5 bases). The germline V gene has CDR1 WSHSY and CDR2 SAAADI. The CDR3 is 15 residues long. Trimming removed 3 bases from V and 0 bases from J, with 9 bases in between. CDR3 bases: TGCGCCAGCAGTGACGCGGGACTCTCTGGAAACACCATATATTTT. Residues: CASSDAGLSGNTIYF.

The V and J genes are TRBV20-1 and TRBJ2-3; the match to TRBD2 covers 14 bases. J lost 1 base, V lost 6 bases, and 12 bases had no gene match. Germline CDR1 and CDR2: DFQATT and SNEGSKA (reference sequence). The CDR3 is 18 amino acids. The DNA of the CDR3 is TGCAGTGCCAGTACCGGGACTAGCGGGAGCTGGGGCACAGATACGCAGTATTTT. Amino acids: CSASTGTSGSWGTDTQYF.

J is TRBJ1-5 and V is TRBV5-5; TRBD1 might be the D (6 bases). The CDR3 runs to 14 residues. Germline CDR1 SGHKS, CDR2 YYEKEE (reference sequence). Deletions cut 4 bases from V and 6 bases from J, with 14 bases between. CDR3 region: CASSLQGSPQPQHF. The CDR3 nucleotides read TGTGCCAGCAGCCTACAGGGCTCTCCTCAGCCCCAGCATTTT.

The chain carries TRBV19 and TRBJ2-1, with 9 bases lining up with TRBD2. The length of the CDR3 is 15 residues. With V trimmed by 6 bases and J by 8 bases, 11 bases remained unmatched. From germline, CDR1 is LNHDA and CDR2 SQIVND (reference sequence). CDR3 nucleotides: TGTGCCAGTAGCCTTTTTAGCGGGGGAATCGATGAGCAGTTCTTC. Translating gives CASSLFSGGIDEQFF. The full variable domain, with the rest looked up from reference TRBV19 and TRBJ2-1, is DGGITQSPKYLFRKEGQNVTLSCEQNLNHDAMYWYRQDPGQGLRLIYYSQIVNDFQKGDIAEGYSVSREKKESFPLTVTSAQKNPTAFYLCASSLFSGGIDEQFFGPGTRLTVL.

The chain couples TRBV5-8 to TRBJ1-1; perhaps TRBD1 as D (5 bases). The CDR3 is made up of 14 amino acids. Trimming left V 8 bases short and J 8 bases short, with 22 bases between. The V gene's germline CDR1 is SGHTS and CDR2 YDEGEE. The CDR3 here is CARTGLLEGIEAFF. The CDR3 DNA reads TGTGCCAGGACCGGTCTTCTAGAGGGGATAGAAGCTTTCTTT.

This CDR3 is CASSLEGQGSEQYF. CDR3 nucleotides: TGTGCCAGCAGCTTAGAGGGACAGGGGAGCGAGCAGTACTTC. The rearrangement links TRBV7-9 to TRBJ2-7; 10 nucleotides agree with TRBD1. Germline V CDR1 and CDR2: SEHNR, FQNEAQ (reference sequence). Trimming cost V 1 base and J 6 bases; bases outside gene matches: 3. This CDR3 is 14 amino acids long.

This chain connects TRBV6-5 to TRBJ1-3; 7 bases map to TRBD1. Trimming at V came to 8 bases and at J to 8 bases, leaving 12 bases not matched to a gene. Per the germline V gene, CDR1 is MNHEY and CDR2 is SVGAGI. The CDR3 has 14 amino acids. The CDR3 DNA reads as TGTGCCAGCTCTACAGGGGCTTTTCCAGACACCATATATTTT. Translated, it gives CASSTGAFPDTIYF.

The J gene is TRBJ1-6, the V gene TRBV5-6; D remains ambiguous. Trimming took 3 bases from V and 5 from J, leaving 9 bases between them. Looked up from germline, CDR1 is SGHDT and CDR2 is YYEEEE. The CDR3 extends over 14 amino acids. The CDR3 sequence: CASSWAQNNSPLHF. CDR3 nucleotides: TGTGCCAGCAGCTGGGCCCAGAATAATTCACCCCTCCACTTT.